This TCR beta chain appears in the sequencing data of a study of CD8 T cells in ankylosing spondylitis. Study-level findings and limits: Disease-linked clones reportedly showed significant enrichment in matched ankylosing spondylitis synovial fluid. Reactive arthritis synovial fluid and blood were previously reported to contain some motif variants.

This clonotype was detected only a few times. Its antigen is currently unknown. TCRdb re-called the 5' RACE reads with MiXCR, one entry per CDR3 protein. This sample yields 130,000 or so distinct CDR3 sequences, of which over 9.5% are seen a single time; roughly 4% belongs to the top ten. In germline, CDR1 is KGHSH, CDR2 LQKENI. The germline V and J ends were trimmed by 4 bases and 5 bases, with 5 bases remaining between them. The CDR3 length is 11 residues. This clonotype originated in a female donor with ankylosing spondylitis or in good health (not recorded which). J is TRBJ1-1 and V is TRBV18; D remains ambiguous. The sequenced sample was blood, either unsorted or a sorted T cell fraction (not recorded which). The chain's CDR3 is CASSRETEAFF. The CDR3 nucleotides are TGTGCCAGCTCACGGGAAACTGAAGCTTTCTTT.